A selection of T cell receptor beta chains follows, all from one sample in a study of T cell responses to AZD1222 COVID-19 vaccine. Libraries were prepared by immunoSEQ multiplex PCR; TCRdb keeps only in-frame clonotypes and omits some of them. Of some 150,000 clones detected, approximately 88% appear once; the ten largest clones hold under 7%. The sample here was peripheral blood, taken 28 days after the second dose of the MenACWY control vaccine. These receptors originate from an adult who received the MenACWY meningococcal vaccine as a control. CDR3s include the opening cysteine and the closing phenylalanine or tryptophan. The D gene is left open where the match is weak. Size is stated for part of the rows, as once, few or many counts, or as a class when the clone is expanded.

>TRBJ2-6|.|TRBV5-1|.
TGCGCCAGCAGCTTGGAAGGCGGGATTGGGGCCAACGTCCTGACTTTC
CASSLEGGIGANVLTF
>TRBJ1-4|TRBD1|TRBV18|.
TGTGCCAGCTCACCAATGACAGGGGCGGCAACTAATGAAAAACTGTTTTTT
CASSPMTGAATNEKLFF
>TRBJ1-2|.|TRBV7-2|.
TGTGCCAGCAGCTTAGAGCTACGGGGCCTCTATGGCTACACCTTC
CASSLELRGLYGYTF
>TRBJ1-6|TRBD1|TRBV7-9|.
TGTGCCAGCAGCCCGAGAGGGGGCGGTGGTAATTCACCCCTCCACTTT
CASSPRGGGGNSPLHF
>TRBJ2-1|TRBD2|TRBV13|.
TGTGCCAGCAGCTCGACTAGCGGGGCCTACAATGAGCAGTTCTTC
CASSSTSGAYNEQFF
>TRBJ2-5|.|TRBV21-1|few
TGTGCCAGCAGCAAAGGGTCTAGCGGGGTTAAAGAGACCCAGTACTTC
CASSKGSSGVKETQYF
>TRBJ1-2|.|TRBV27|.
TGTGCCAGCAGTCCCAGGGTAGCTAACTATGGCTACACCTTC
CASSPRVANYGYTF
>TRBJ1-3|.|TRBV15|.
TGTGCCACCAGCAGAGGGGGGTCTGGAAACACCATATATTTT
CATSRGGSGNTIYF
>TRBJ2-7|.|TRBV15|.
TGTGCCACCAGCAGAGATCGGGACGGGACCTACGAGCAGTACTTC
CATSRDRDGTYEQYF
>TRBJ2-1|.|TRBV6-2/TRBV6-3|.
TGTGCCAGCAGCCGGGGACCCCATGAGCAGTTCTTC
CASSRGPHEQFF
>TRBJ1-1|TRBD1|TRBV19|.
TGTGCCAGTAGTATCGGTCGAATTTGGACAGGGGAGAGCACTGAAGCTTTCTTT
CASSIGRIWTGESTEAFF
>TRBJ2-7|.|TRBV7-8|few
TGTGCCAGCAGCCTATACCGCCACACCTACGAGCAGTACTTC
CASSLYRHTYEQYF
>TRBJ1-2|TRBD1|TRBV18|.
TGTGCCAGCTCATCTTTTAACAGGGGCTCTAACTATGGCTACACCTTC
CASSSFNRGSNYGYTF
>TRBJ2-3|TRBD1|TRBV29-1|.
TGCAGCGGTACAGGGGGCGCGGGGGCCACAGATACGCAGTATTTT
CSGTGGAGATDTQYF
>TRBJ2-3|.|TRBV7-6|.
TGTGCCAGCAGCTCGAACAGTTACACAGATACGCAGTATTTT
CASSSNSYTDTQYF
>TRBJ1-1|TRBD1|TRBV27|.
TGTGCCAGCACGCAGGGGGGAGTGAACACTGAAGCTTTCTTT
CASTQGGVNTEAFF
>TRBJ1-1|.|TRBV30|once
TGTGCCTGGGAGGTAGGGTCTGCTGAAGCTTTCTTT
CAWEVGSAEAFF
>TRBJ2-5|.|TRBV18|.
TGTGCCAGCTCACCCCCCTCTATACAAGAGACCCAGTACTTC
CASSPPSIQETQYF
>TRBJ1-1|.|TRBV7-9|.
TGTGCCAGCAGCTTACGCAGTATAGCTGAAGCTTTCTTT
CASSLRSIAEAFF